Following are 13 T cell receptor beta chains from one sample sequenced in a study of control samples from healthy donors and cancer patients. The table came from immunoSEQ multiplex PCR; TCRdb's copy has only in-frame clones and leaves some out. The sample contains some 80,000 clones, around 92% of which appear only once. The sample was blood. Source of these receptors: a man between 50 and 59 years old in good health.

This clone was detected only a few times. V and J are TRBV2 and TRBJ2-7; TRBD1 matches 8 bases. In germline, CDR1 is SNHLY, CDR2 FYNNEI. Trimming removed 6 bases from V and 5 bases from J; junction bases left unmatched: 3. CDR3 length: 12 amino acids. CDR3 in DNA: TGTGCCAGCAGGAGGACAGGGAACGAGCAGTACTTC. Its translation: CASRRTGNEQYF.

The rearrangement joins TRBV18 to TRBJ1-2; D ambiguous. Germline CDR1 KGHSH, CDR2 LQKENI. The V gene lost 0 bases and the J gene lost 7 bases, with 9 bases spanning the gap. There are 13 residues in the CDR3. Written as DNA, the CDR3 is TGTGCCAGCTCACCACCTTCCAGGTCTGGCTACACCTTC. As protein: CASSPPSRSGYTF.

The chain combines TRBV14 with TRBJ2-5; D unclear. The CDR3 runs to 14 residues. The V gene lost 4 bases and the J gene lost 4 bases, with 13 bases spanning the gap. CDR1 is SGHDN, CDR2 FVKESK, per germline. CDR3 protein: CASSPGRVGETQYF. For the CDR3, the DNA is TGTGCCAGCAGCCCCGGCCGGGTAGGAGAGACCCAGTACTTC.

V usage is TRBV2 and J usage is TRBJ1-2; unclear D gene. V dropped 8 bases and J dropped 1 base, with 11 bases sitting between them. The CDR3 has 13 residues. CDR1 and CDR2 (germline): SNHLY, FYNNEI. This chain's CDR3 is CASGVRGNYGYTF. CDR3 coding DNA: TGTGCCAGCGGGGTGCGGGGTAACTATGGCTACACCTTC.

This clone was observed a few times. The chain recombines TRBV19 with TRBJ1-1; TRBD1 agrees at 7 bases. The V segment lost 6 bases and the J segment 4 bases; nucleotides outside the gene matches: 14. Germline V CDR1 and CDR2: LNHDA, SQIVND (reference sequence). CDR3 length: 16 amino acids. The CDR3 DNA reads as TGTGCCAGTAGCAGACAGGGCGTGGGGTTGGGCACTGAAGCTTTCTTT. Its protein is CASSRQGVGLGTEAFF.

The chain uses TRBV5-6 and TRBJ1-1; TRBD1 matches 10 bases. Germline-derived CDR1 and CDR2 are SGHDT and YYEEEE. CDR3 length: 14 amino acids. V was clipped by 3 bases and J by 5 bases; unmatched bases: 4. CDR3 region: CASSSRDRGTEAFF. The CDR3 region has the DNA TGTGCCAGCAGCTCCCGGGACAGGGGTACTGAAGCTTTCTTT.

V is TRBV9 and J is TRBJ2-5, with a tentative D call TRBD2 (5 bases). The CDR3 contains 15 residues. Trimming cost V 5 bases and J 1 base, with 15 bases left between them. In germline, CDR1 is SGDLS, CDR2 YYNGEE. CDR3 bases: TGTGCCAGCAGTGGTATGGACTTGCTCCAAGAGACCCAGTACTTC. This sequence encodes CASSGMDLLQETQYF.

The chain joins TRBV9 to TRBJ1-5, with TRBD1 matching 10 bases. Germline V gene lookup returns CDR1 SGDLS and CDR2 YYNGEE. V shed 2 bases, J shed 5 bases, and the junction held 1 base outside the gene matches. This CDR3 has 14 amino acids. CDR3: CASSVTGGHQPQHF. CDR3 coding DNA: TGTGCCAGCAGCGTGACAGGGGGCCATCAGCCCCAGCATTTT.

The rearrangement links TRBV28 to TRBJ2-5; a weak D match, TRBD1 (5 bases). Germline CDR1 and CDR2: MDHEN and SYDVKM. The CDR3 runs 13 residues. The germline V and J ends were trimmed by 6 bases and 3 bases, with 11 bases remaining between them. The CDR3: CASSPQGEETQYF. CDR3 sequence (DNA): TGTGCCAGCAGCCCCCAGGGTGAAGAGACCCAGTACTTC.

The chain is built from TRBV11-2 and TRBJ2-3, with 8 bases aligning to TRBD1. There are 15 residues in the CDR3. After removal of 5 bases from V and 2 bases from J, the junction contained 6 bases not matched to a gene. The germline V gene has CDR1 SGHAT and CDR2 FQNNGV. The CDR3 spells CASSPGTGATDTQYF. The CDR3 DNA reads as TGTGCCAGCAGCCCCGGGACAGGAGCCACAGATACGCAGTATTTT. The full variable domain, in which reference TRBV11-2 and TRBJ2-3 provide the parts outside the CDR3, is EAGVAQSPRYKIIEKRQSVAFWCNPISGHATLYWYQQILGQGPKLLIQFQNNGVVDDSQLPKDRFSAERLKGVDSTLKIQPAKLEDSAVYLCASSPGTGATDTQYFGPGTRLTVL.

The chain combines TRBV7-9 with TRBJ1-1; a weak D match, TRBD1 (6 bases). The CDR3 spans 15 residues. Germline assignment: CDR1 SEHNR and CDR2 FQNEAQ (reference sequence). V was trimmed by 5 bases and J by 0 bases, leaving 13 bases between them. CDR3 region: CASSPRTAMNTEAFF. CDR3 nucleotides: TGTGCCAGCAGCCCCCGGACAGCCATGAACACTGAAGCTTTCTTT.

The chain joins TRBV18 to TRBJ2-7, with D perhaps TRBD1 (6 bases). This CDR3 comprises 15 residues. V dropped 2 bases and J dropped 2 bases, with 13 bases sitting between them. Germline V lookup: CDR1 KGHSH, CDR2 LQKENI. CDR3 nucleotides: TGTGCCAGCTCACCATTGGGACAACCTACCTACGAGCAGTACTTC. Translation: CASSPLGQPTYEQYF.

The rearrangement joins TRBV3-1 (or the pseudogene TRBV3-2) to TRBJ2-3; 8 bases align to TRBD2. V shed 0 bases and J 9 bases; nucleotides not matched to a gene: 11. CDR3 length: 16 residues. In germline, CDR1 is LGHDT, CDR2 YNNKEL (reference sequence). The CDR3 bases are TGTGCCAGCAGCCAAGACTCCGGGGGGGGGCCGGGGACGCAGTATTTT. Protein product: CASSQDSGGGPGTQYF.